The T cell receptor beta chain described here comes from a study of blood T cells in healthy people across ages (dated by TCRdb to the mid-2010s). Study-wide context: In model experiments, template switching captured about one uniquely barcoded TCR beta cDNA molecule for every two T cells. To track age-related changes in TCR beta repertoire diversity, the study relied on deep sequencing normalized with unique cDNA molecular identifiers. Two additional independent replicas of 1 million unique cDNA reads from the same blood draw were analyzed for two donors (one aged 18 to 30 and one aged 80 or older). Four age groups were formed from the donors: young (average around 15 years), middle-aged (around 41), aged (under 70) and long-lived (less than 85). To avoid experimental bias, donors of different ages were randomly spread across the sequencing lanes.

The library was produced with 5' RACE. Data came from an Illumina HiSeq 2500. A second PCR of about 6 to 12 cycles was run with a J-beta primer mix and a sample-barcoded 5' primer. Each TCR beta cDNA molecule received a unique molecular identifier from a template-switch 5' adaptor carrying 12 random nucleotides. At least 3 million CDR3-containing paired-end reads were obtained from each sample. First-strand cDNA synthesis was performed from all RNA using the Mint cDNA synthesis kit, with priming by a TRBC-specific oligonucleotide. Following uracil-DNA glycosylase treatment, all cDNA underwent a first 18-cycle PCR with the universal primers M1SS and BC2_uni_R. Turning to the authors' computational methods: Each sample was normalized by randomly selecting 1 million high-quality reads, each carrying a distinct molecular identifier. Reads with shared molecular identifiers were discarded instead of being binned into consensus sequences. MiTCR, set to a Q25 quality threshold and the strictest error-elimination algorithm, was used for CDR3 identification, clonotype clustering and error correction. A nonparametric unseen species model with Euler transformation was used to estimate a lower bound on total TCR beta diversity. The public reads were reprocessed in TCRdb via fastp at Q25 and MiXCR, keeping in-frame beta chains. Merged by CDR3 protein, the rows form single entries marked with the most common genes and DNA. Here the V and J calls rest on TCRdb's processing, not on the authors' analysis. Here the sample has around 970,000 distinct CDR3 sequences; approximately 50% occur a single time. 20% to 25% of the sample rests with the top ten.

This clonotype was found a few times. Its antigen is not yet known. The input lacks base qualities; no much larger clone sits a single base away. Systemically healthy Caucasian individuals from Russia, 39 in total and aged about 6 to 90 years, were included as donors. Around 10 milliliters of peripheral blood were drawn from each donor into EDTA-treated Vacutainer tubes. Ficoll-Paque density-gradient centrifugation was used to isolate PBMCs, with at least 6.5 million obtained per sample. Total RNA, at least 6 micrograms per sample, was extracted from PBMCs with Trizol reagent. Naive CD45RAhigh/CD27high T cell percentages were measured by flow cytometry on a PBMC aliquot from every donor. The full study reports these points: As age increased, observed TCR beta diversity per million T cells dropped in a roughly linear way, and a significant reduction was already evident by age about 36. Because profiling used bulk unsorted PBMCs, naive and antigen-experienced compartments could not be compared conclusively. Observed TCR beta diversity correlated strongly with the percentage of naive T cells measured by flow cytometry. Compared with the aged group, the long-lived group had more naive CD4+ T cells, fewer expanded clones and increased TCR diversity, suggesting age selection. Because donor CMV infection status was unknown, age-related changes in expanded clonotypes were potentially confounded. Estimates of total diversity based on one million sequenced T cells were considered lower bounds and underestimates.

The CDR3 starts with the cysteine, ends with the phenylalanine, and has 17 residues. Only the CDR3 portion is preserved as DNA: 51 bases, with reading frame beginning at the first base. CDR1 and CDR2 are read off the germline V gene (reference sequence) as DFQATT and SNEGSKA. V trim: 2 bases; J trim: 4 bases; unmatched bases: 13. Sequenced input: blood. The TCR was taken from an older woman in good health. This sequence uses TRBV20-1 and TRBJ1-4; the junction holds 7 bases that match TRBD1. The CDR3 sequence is CSARPAIQGKGNEKLFF. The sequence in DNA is TGCAGTGCTAGACCCGCTATACAGGGGAAGGGTAATGAAAAACTGTTTTTT.